This record covers a single T cell receptor beta chain. An input of about 0.5 to 1 ug of RNA was subjected to reverse transcription using random hexamers. One entry per CDR3 protein results from TCRdb running MiXCR on the immunoSEQ multiplex PCR reads. The data hold 200,000 or so distinct CDR3 sequences, with 90% to 95% observed a single time. The data derive from a study of CD8 T cells in Susac syndrome. The CDR3 has 12 residues. Trimming stripped 6 bases from V and 3 bases from J, with 12 bases between. Germline V gene sequence: CDR1 DFQATT, CDR2 SNEGSKA (reference sequence). V usage is TRBV20-1 and J usage is TRBJ2-7; D unclear. The specimen sequenced was CD4+ T cells from PBMCs. The clonotype comes from a human donor with multiple sclerosis. Here the CDR3 reads CSARGLRYEQYF. The CDR3 nucleotides are TGCAGTGCCCGCGGCCTGCGCTACGAGCAGTACTTC.